This passage covers 27 T cell receptor beta chains from one sample sequenced in a study of blood T cell repertoires in COVID-19. The protocol was immunoSEQ multiplex PCR, while the TCRdb copy is restricted to in-frame clones and leaves out a portion. The repertoire holds tens of thousands of clones, with about 91% as singletons. The sample comprised peripheral blood. The source is a woman aged 60-70 years with active COVID-19.

V and J are TRBV5-1 and TRBJ2-2, with D unclear. Trimming cost V 4 bases and J 0 bases, with 13 bases left between them. CDR3 length: 16 residues. Per the germline V gene, CDR1 is SGHRS and CDR2 is YFSETQ. This CDR3 is CASSLPRAPNTGELFF. The CDR3 DNA reads as TGCGCCAGCAGCCTCCCTCGCGCGCCGAACACCGGGGAGCTGTTTTTT.

As for this clone: One end of the junction is discordant with germline, which a read error may explain. V usage is TRBV12-5 and J usage is TRBJ1-5; the D is unclear. CDR3 size: 11 residues. The germline CDR1 and CDR2 sequences are LGHNT and FRNRAP. Here the CDR3 reads CVGRVHQPQHF. CDR3 nucleotides: TGCGTCGGGAGGGTTCATCAGCCCCAGCATTTT.

This clone was recorded only once. The V and J genes are TRBV11-2 and TRBJ1-4, with 7 bases lining up with TRBD1. V shed 5 bases, J shed 8 bases, and the junction held 11 bases outside the gene matches. This CDR3 comprises 15 residues. The V gene's germline CDR1 is SGHAT and CDR2 FQNNGV. CDR3 in DNA: TGTGCCAGCAGCCACCAGACAGGGAAAGGGGAAAAACTGTTTTTT. This translates into CASSHQTGKGEKLFF.

The genes are TRBV6-6 and TRBJ1-1; perhaps TRBD1 as D (5 bases). The germline V gene encodes CDR1 MNHNY and CDR2 SVGAGI (reference sequence). Between the trimmed V and J ends, which lost 6 bases and 5 bases, there was a span of 19 bases. There are 15 residues in the CDR3. The CDR3 DNA is TGTGCCAGCAGCCTACAACAGGTTACGGTGACTGAAGCTTTCTTT. This gives the protein CASSLQQVTVTEAFF.

V is TRBV4-2 and J is TRBJ2-7; 9 bases are a match to TRBD1. V shed 2 bases and J 4 bases; nucleotides not matched to a gene: 6. The CDR3 has 15 residues. The V gene's germline CDR1 is LGHNA and CDR2 YNFKEQ. CDR3 in DNA: TGTGCCAGCAGCCAAAACACAGGGGGCGGGTACGAGCAGTACTTC. Its translation is CASSQNTGGGYEQYF.

This chain links TRBV20-1 with TRBJ1-5; 8 nucleotides agree with TRBD1. The CDR3 contains 15 residues. CDR1 and CDR2 from the germline V gene are DFQATT and SNEGSKA (reference sequence). J was trimmed by 0 bases and V by 3 bases; bases with no gene match: 4. In nucleotides, the CDR3 is TGCAGTGCTAGTGTCAGGGGGCGTAGCAATCAGCCCCAGCATTTT. This codes for CSASVRGRSNQPQHF.

The genes are TRBV4-1 and TRBJ2-7; a weak D match, TRBD2 (6 bases). The CDR3 loop spans 12 amino acids. With 3 bases removed from V and 10 bases from J, the gap between germline ends came to 13 bases. Germline assignment: CDR1 MGHRA and CDR2 YSYEKL. The CDR3 spells CASSQPVGLQYF. Here the CDR3 DNA reads TGCGCCAGCAGCCAGCCCGTGGGACTTCAGTACTTC.

The genes are TRBV7-9 and TRBJ2-1; 12 bases match TRBD2. Germline V gene lookup returns CDR1 SEHNR and CDR2 FQNEAQ (reference sequence). CDR3 length equals 14 residues. Germline trimming cut 5 bases from V and 4 bases from J; bases unmatched to any gene: 0. The CDR3 sequence is CASSGTSGYNEQFF. The CDR3 DNA follows: TGTGCCAGCAGCGGGACTAGCGGGTACAATGAGCAGTTCTTC.

The chain uses TRBV24-1 and TRBJ1-5; D unclear. Germline CDR1 is KGHDR and CDR2 is SFDVKD. There are 16 residues in the CDR3. V was clipped by 0 bases and J by 2 bases, with 10 bases between them. The CDR3 is CATSDLAGFRNQPQHF. In DNA form, the CDR3 reads TGTGCCACCAGTGATTTGGCGGGGTTTCGCAATCAGCCCCAGCATTTT.

The J gene is TRBJ2-7, the V gene TRBV13; D gene unclear. V gave up 2 bases and J gave up 2 bases, with 16 bases separating them. CDR1 and CDR2 from the germline V gene are PRHDT and FYEKMQ (reference sequence). This CDR3 is built from 16 residues. In DNA form, the CDR3 reads TGTGCCAGCAGCTTAAGGTTCGGTGGTAGCCCCTACGAGCAGTACTTC. Its protein is CASSLRFGGSPYEQYF. Full variable domain (rest looked up from reference TRBV13 and TRBJ2-7): AAGVIQSPRHLIKEKRETATLKCYPIPRHDTVYWYQQGPGQDPQFLISFYEKMQSDKGSIPDRFSAQQFSDYHSELNMSSLELGDSALYFCASSLRFGGSPYEQYFGPGTRLTVT.

Here the CDR3 DNA reads TGTGCCAGCAGCTTAGTTGGGCAAGGCTACACCTTC. This encodes CASSLVGQGYTF. The chain carries TRBV7-2 and TRBJ1-2, with D unresolved. The germline gives CDR1 SGHTA, CDR2 FQGNSA. The CDR3 length is 12 residues. V was cut by 1 base and J by 8 bases, with 8 bases left in between.

The chain couples TRBV27 to TRBJ1-2; 9 bases are a match to TRBD1. Germline trimming cut 2 bases from V and 4 bases from J; bases unmatched to any gene: 11. CDR3 length: 17 residues. Germline CDR1 reads MNHEY; CDR2 reads SMNVEV (reference sequence). CDR3 DNA sequence: TGTGCCAGCAGTTTACTTACCGGGACAGGGTTAGGCTATGGCTACACCTTC. Its translation is CASSLLTGTGLGYGYTF.

V gene TRBV27 combines with J gene TRBJ2-6; tentative D call: TRBD2 (5 bases). Germline CDR1 reads MNHEY; CDR2 reads SMNVEV (reference sequence). The germline V and J ends were trimmed by 3 bases and 0 bases, with 15 bases remaining between them. This CDR3 has 18 amino acids. The CDR3 loop is CASSFRRAANSGANVLTF. The CDR3 nucleotides are TGTGCCAGCAGTTTTCGGCGGGCGGCCAACTCTGGGGCCAACGTCCTGACTTTC.

The chain's CDR3 is CASARLDNGYEQYF. The CDR3 DNA is TGTGCCAGCGCGAGGTTGGATAACGGCTACGAGCAGTACTTC. The rearrangement joins TRBV9 to TRBJ2-7; no clear D gene. V was pared by 7 bases and J by 3 bases, with 17 bases between. The V gene's germline CDR1 is SGDLS and CDR2 YYNGEE. The CDR3 covers 14 residues.

The CDR3 DNA is TGTGCCAGTAGTATTTCCCGGACAGGGAGCTCCTACGAGCAGTACTTC. This gives the protein CASSISRTGSSYEQYF. The chain combines TRBV19 with TRBJ2-7, with 8 bases identical to TRBD1. There are 16 residues in the CDR3. CDR1 and CDR2 (germline): LNHDA, SQIVND (reference sequence). V trimming: 3 bases; J trimming: 0 bases; junction bases outside the gene matches: 7.

This chain uses TRBV14 with TRBJ1-6; tentatively, D is TRBD1 (6 bases). Germline CDR1 reads SGHDN; CDR2 reads FVKESK. CDR3 size: 14 residues. Trimming took off 0 bases at V and 7 bases at J, with 7 bases between the two ends. The CDR3 sequence: CASSQETGNSPLHF. DNA of the CDR3: TGTGCCAGCAGCCAAGAAACAGGGAATTCACCCCTCCACTTT. Full variable domain (missing parts from reference TRBV14 and TRBJ1-6): EAGVTQFPSHSVIEKGQTVTLRCDPISGHDNLYWYRRVMGKEIKFLLHFVKESKQDESGMPNNRFLAERTGGTYSTLKVQPAELEDSGVYFCASSQETGNSPLHFGNGTRLTVT.

The chain recombines TRBV7-8 with TRBJ2-5; no clear D. This CDR3 spans 14 amino acids. CDR1 is SGHVS and CDR2 is FQNEAQ in the germline V gene. Trimming removed 3 bases at V and 5 bases at J, with 13 bases between. CDR3 loop: CASSLSMVYETQYF. CDR3 sequence (DNA): TGTGCCAGCAGCTTGTCTATGGTTTACGAGACCCAGTACTTC.

This chain uses TRBV27 with TRBJ1-2, with TRBD1 as a possible D gene (5 bases). CDR3 length: 13 residues. Per germline, CDR1 MNHEY and CDR2 SMNVEV (reference sequence). V was pared by 0 bases and J by 6 bases, with 8 bases between. The CDR3 loop reads CASSLSRGDGYTF. Written as DNA, the CDR3 is TGTGCCAGCAGTTTATCTAGGGGTGATGGCTACACCTTC.

The CDR3 is CASRAAGANVLTF. The CDR3 region has the DNA TGTGCCAGCAGGGCGGCTGGGGCCAACGTCCTGACTTTC. This chain uses TRBV3-1 (or the pseudogene TRBV3-2) with TRBJ2-6; no reliable D call. The CDR3 has 13 residues. V shed 6 bases and J shed 2 bases, with 5 bases lying between them. The germline CDR1 and CDR2 sequences are LGHDT and YNNKEL (reference sequence).

The J gene is TRBJ2-5, the V gene TRBV11-2, with TRBD2 identical over 8 bases. Germline assignment: CDR1 SGHAT and CDR2 FQNNGV. The CDR3 is 13 residues long. With 8 bases clipped from V and 5 bases from J, the junction kept 7 bases outside the gene matches. The CDR3 sequence: CASGAGDFETQYF. The CDR3 DNA follows: TGTGCCAGCGGAGCGGGAGATTTTGAGACCCAGTACTTC.

The rearrangement links TRBV27 to TRBJ1-4, with 7 bases fitting TRBD1. Trimming removed 4 bases from V and 3 bases from J; junction bases left unmatched: 8. Looked up from germline, CDR1 is MNHEY and CDR2 is SMNVEV (reference sequence). This CDR3 has 16 residues. The CDR3 spells CASSSRQGGANEKLFF. CDR3 nucleotides: TGTGCCAGCAGTTCCAGACAGGGTGGGGCTAATGAAAAACTGTTTTTT.

The chain joins TRBV5-1 to TRBJ2-7; maybe TRBD2 (6 bases). The CDR3 length is 14 residues. The V gene's germline CDR1 is SGHRS and CDR2 YFSETQ. Trimming stripped 3 bases from V and 7 bases from J, with 17 bases between. The CDR3 DNA reads as TGCGCCAGCAGCTCGGATCCCGGGAGACGAGAGCAGTACTTC. It encodes CASSSDPGRREQYF.

The chain has TRBV11-2 and TRBJ2-7; no clear D. Germline CDR1 is SGHAT and CDR2 is FQNNGV. The CDR3 is made up of 15 amino acids. V dropped 6 bases and J dropped 0 bases, with 15 bases sitting between them. CDR3 DNA sequence: TGTGCCAGCAGATCCCCTACGTTTCGCTCCTACGAGCAGTACTTC. It codes for CASRSPTFRSYEQYF.

This CDR3 reads CASISRGRGETQYF. CDR3 sequence (DNA): TGTGCCAGCATCAGCAGGGGGCGCGGGGAGACCCAGTACTTC. This chain connects TRBV2 to TRBJ2-5; 8 nucleotides line up with TRBD1. In germline, CDR1 is SNHLY, CDR2 FYNNEI. V shed 7 bases, J shed 5 bases, and the junction held 9 bases outside the gene matches. This CDR3 region has 14 residues.

The chain joins TRBV15 to TRBJ2-3, with TRBD1 as a possible D gene (6 bases). V gave up 4 bases and J gave up 4 bases, with 18 bases separating them. The germline V gene encodes CDR1 LNHNV and CDR2 YYDKDF (reference sequence). CDR3 size: 16 residues. The CDR3 DNA reads as TGTGCCACCAGCAAGTCGGGACAAGAGGGTGCAGATACGCAGTATTTT. Encoded protein: CATSKSGQEGADTQYF.

Only a few counts were recorded for this clone. The rearrangement links TRBV6-5 to TRBJ1-4; D is ambiguous. Germline CDR1 reads MNHEY; CDR2 reads SVGAGI. The CDR3 is made up of 14 amino acids. The V end lost 6 bases, the J end lost 12 bases, and 20 bases lay between the germline ends. Here the CDR3 reads CASSIRSRLVELFF. In nucleotides, the CDR3 is TGTGCCAGCAGCATTAGGAGTCGGCTCGTGGAACTGTTTTTT.

The chain combines TRBV3-1 (or the pseudogene TRBV3-2) with TRBJ2-5; 7 positions match TRBD2. With V trimmed by 1 base and J by 7 bases, 9 bases remained unmatched. Germline assignment: CDR1 LGHDT and CDR2 YNNKEL (reference sequence). The CDR3 length is 15 residues. This CDR3 is CASSQGGAWGGTQYF. CDR3 sequence (DNA): TGTGCCAGCAGCCAAGGAGGGGCTTGGGGGGGGACCCAGTACTTC.